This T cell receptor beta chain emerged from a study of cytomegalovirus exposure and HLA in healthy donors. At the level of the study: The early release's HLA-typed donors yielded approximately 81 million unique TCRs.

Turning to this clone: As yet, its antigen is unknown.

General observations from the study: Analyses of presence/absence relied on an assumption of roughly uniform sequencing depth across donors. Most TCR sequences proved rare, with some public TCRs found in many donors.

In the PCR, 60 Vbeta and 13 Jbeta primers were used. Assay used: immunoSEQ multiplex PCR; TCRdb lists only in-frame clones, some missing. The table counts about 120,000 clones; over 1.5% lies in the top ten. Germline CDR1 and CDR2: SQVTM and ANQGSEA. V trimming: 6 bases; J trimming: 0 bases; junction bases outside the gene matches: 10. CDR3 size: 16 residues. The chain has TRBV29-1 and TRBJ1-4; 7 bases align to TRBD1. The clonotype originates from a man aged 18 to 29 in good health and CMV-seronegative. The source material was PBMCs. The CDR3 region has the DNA TGCAGCGTCGCCGGGACAGAGATCGCAACTAATGAAAAACTGTTTTTT. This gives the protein CSVAGTEIATNEKLFF.